The 25 T cell receptor beta chains below come from one sample, sequenced in a study of cytomegalovirus exposure and HLA in healthy donors. This PCR relied on a set of 60 Vbeta primers and 13 Jbeta primers. Assay: immunoSEQ multiplex PCR; the TCRdb copy retains only in-frame clones and omits some. Of more than 140,000 clones listed, 75% to 80% are singletons. Sequencing input: PBMCs. The receptors derive from a male donor in good health and CMV-seronegative.

This clone has a handful of counts. The chain combines TRBV9 with TRBJ1-1, with TRBD1 identical over 9 bases. Germline values: CDR1 SGDLS, CDR2 YYNGEE. V lost 3 bases and J lost 3; bases outside the gene matches: 9. CDR3 size: 16 residues. The CDR3 sequence is CASSAQTGGWDTEAFF. The CDR3 bases are TGTGCCAGCAGCGCACAGACAGGGGGTTGGGACACTGAAGCTTTCTTT. The full variable domain, completed using reference TRBV9 and TRBJ1-1, is DSGVTQTPKHLITATGQRVTLRCSPRSGDLSVYWYQQSLDQGLQFLIQYYNGEERAKGNILERFSAQQFPDLHSELNLSSLELGDSALYFCASSAQTGGWDTEAFFGQGTRLTVV.

V is TRBV18 and J is TRBJ1-1; 10 bases fit TRBD1. The CDR3 has 16 amino acids. Germline CDR1 and CDR2: KGHSH and LQKENI. After removal of 0 bases from V and 3 bases from J, the junction contained 4 bases not matched to a gene. Here the CDR3 reads CASSPPGQGLHTEAFF. In DNA form, the CDR3 reads TGTGCCAGCTCACCACCGGGACAGGGGTTACACACTGAAGCTTTCTTT. Combining the CDR3 with reference TRBV18 and TRBJ1-1 gives the whole variable domain NAGVMQNPRHLVRRRGQEARLRCSPMKGHSHVYWYRQLPEEGLKFMVYLQKENIIDESGMPKERFSAEFPKEGPSILRIQQVVRGDSAAYFCASSPPGQGLHTEAFFGQGTRLTVV.

This chain links TRBV5-1 with TRBJ2-7; 9 nucleotides align to TRBD1. The length of the CDR3 is 14 residues. The J segment lost 3 bases and the V segment lost 2 bases, leaving 3 bases of the junction unmatched. CDR1 is SGHRS, CDR2 YFSETQ, per germline. The CDR3 coding sequence is TGCGCCAGCAGCTTTGGGACAGGGAACTACGAGCAGTACTTC. Protein sequence: CASSFGTGNYEQYF.

The chain links TRBV5-4 to TRBJ1-3; 7 bases map to TRBD1. CDR1 and CDR2 from the germline V gene are SGHNT and YYREEE (reference sequence). This CDR3 comprises 16 residues. V lost 3 bases and J lost 4; bases outside the gene matches: 10. The CDR3 coding sequence is TGTGCCAGCAGCTCAAAGACAGGGAAGACGGGAAACACCATATATTTT. Protein sequence: CASSSKTGKTGNTIYF.

J is TRBJ1-3 and V is TRBV30; D perhaps matches TRBD1 (5 bases). Germline V gene lookup returns CDR1 GTSNPN and CDR2 SVGIG (reference sequence). V gave up 4 bases and J gave up 4 bases, with 14 bases separating them. This CDR3 region has 14 residues. For the CDR3, the DNA is TGTGCCTGGAATACCGGGACTTTCGGAAACACCATATATTTT. It translates to CAWNTGTFGNTIYF.

This chain connects TRBV27 to TRBJ1-1, with D perhaps TRBD1 (6 bases). The CDR3 sequence is 14 residues long. Germline V gene lookup returns CDR1 MNHEY and CDR2 SMNVEV (reference sequence). V lost 6 bases, J lost 4 bases, and 15 bases lay in between. CDR3 DNA: TGTGCCAGCAGGTTGGCGGGGGGCATCACTGAAGCTTTCTTT. It specifies CASRLAGGITEAFF.

V and J are TRBV27 and TRBJ2-7, with 14 bases matching TRBD2. Germline CDR1 is MNHEY and CDR2 is SMNVEV (reference sequence). CDR3 length: 15 amino acids. Trimming at V came to 3 bases and at J to 2 bases, leaving 0 bases not matched to a gene. CDR3 DNA: TGTGCCAGCAGTTTGGGACTAGCGGGGGCCTACGAGCAGTACTTC. Protein sequence: CASSLGLAGAYEQYF.

This chain connects TRBV6-6 to TRBJ1-2; the D gene is possibly TRBD1 (5 bases). The CDR3 length is 14 residues. The ends were cut back, 3 bases at V and 5 bases at J, with 13 bases in the middle. In germline, CDR1 is MNHNY, CDR2 SVGAGI (reference sequence). The CDR3: CASSYQAGRYGYTF. CDR3 nucleotide sequence: TGTGCCAGCAGTTATCAGGCAGGGCGGTATGGCTACACCTTC.

J is TRBJ2-2 and V is TRBV5-1; 7 bases align to TRBD1. The CDR3 length is 16 residues. Germline values: CDR1 SGHRS, CDR2 YFSETQ. Losses at the gene ends were 3 bases for V and 4 bases for J; bases not matched to a gene: 9. The CDR3 region has the DNA TGCGCCAGCAGCTGGAACCCTCGACAGGGCACCGGGGAGCTGTTTTTT. Translation gives CASSWNPRQGTGELFF.

The chain is built from TRBV2 and TRBJ2-1; 9 bases match TRBD2. Germline CDR1 and CDR2: SNHLY and FYNNEI. The CDR3 is 14 amino acids. Trimming removed 8 bases from V and 2 bases from J; junction bases left unmatched: 4. CDR3 DNA: TGTGCCAGCTCAGTAGCGGGGGCCTACAATGAGCAGTTCTTC. Translated, it gives CASSVAGAYNEQFF.

The chain uses TRBV5-1 and TRBJ2-1, with 10 bases aligning to TRBD2. V trimming: 6 bases; J trimming: 8 bases; junction bases outside the gene matches: 8. Germline V gives CDR1 SGHRS, CDR2 YFSETQ. The CDR3 is 14 amino acids. The CDR3 region has the DNA TGCGCCAGCAAGGAGCGGGGGGGCCACGATGAGCAGTTCTTC. Translated: CASKERGGHDEQFF.

The chain couples TRBV19 to TRBJ2-1; no firm D call. CDR3 length: 13 residues. The germline V and J ends were trimmed by 2 bases and 5 bases, with 7 bases remaining between them. The germline V gene has CDR1 LNHDA and CDR2 SQIVND (reference sequence). The CDR3 coding sequence is TGTGCCAGTAGTATACTCTCAGACAATGAGCAGTTCTTC. This encodes CASSILSDNEQFF.

This clone has only a few counts. V usage is TRBV11-2 and J usage is TRBJ2-2, with TRBD1 matching 8 bases. With 4 bases clipped from V and 6 bases from J, the junction kept 4 bases outside the gene matches. Germline CDR1 is SGHAT and CDR2 is FQNNGV. The CDR3 is 14 residues long. CDR3 sequence (DNA): TGTGCCAGCAGCTCTCAGACAGGGGCCGGGGAGCTGTTTTTT. Its protein is CASSSQTGAGELFF.

This clone was seen a few times. V gene TRBV5-1 combines with J gene TRBJ1-2; TRBD1 matches 10 bases. This CDR3 has 14 amino acids. Germline-derived CDR1 and CDR2 are SGHRS and YFSETQ. Losses at the gene ends were 3 bases for V and 2 bases for J; bases not matched to a gene: 1. CDR3 DNA: TGCGCCAGCAGCTCGGGACAGGGGAACTATGGCTACACCTTC. Its protein is CASSSGQGNYGYTF.

The J gene is TRBJ1-2, the V gene TRBV10-3; D might be TRBD1 (6 bases). Germline CDR1 and CDR2: ENHRY and SYGVKD. The CDR3 sequence is 14 residues long. Trimming shortened V by 6 bases and J by 2 bases, and 13 bases separated the two germline ends. The CDR3 region is CAIRQGPLNYGYTF. Written as DNA, the CDR3 is TGTGCCATCAGACAGGGACCACTCAACTATGGCTACACCTTC.

Worth noting for this clone: This same CDR3 is encoded by further DNA sequences in the sample. The V call is TRBV7-2, the J call TRBJ2-1; 7 bases map to TRBD1. The ends lost 7 bases at V and 7 bases at J; junction bases unmatched: 7. The germline V gene has CDR1 SGHTA and CDR2 FQGNSA. The CDR3 spans 13 residues. CDR3 amino acids: CASTPDRANEQFF. As DNA, the CDR3 is TGTGCCAGCACCCCCGACAGGGCTAATGAGCAGTTCTTC.

This CDR3 is CAWSSDYGYTF. CDR3 bases: TGTGCCTGGAGTTCGGACTATGGCTACACCTTC. This chain connects TRBV30 to TRBJ1-2; D is undetermined. CDR3 length equals 11 residues. Germline-derived CDR1 and CDR2 are GTSNPN and SVGIG (reference sequence). The V gene lost 2 bases and the J gene lost 3 bases, with 4 bases spanning the gap.

This clone was picked up a small number of times. This chain links TRBV5-6 with TRBJ1-2; the D is unclear. The CDR3 is made up of 14 amino acids. Germline V CDR1 and CDR2: SGHDT, YYEEEE. V was cut by 0 bases and J by 3 bases, with 9 bases left in between. The CDR3 protein is CASSLGHPDYGYTF. As DNA, the CDR3 is TGTGCCAGCAGCTTGGGCCATCCGGACTATGGCTACACCTTC.

CDR3 sequence reads: CASSIPRGGKDTEAFF. CDR3 in DNA: TGTGCCAGTAGTATCCCAAGAGGTGGCAAGGACACTGAAGCTTTCTTT. The rearrangement links TRBV19 to TRBJ1-1; D is unresolved. The CDR3 is 16 residues long. Looked up from germline, CDR1 is LNHDA and CDR2 is SQIVND (reference sequence). V lost 3 bases and J lost 3, with 17 bases in between.

This clone turned up a few times. V gene TRBV5-6 combines with J gene TRBJ2-7, with 9 positions matching TRBD2. Trimming took 5 bases from V and 3 from J; bases not matched to a gene: 12. CDR3 length: 16 amino acids. The germline V gene has CDR1 SGHDT and CDR2 YYEEEE. The CDR3 DNA is TGTGCCAGCAGTCCTGCCGGGACTAGCCATAGCTACGAGCAGTACTTC. It codes for CASSPAGTSHSYEQYF.

The chain carries TRBV5-5 and TRBJ1-4, with D uncertain. Germline V gene lookup returns CDR1 SGHKS and CDR2 YYEKEE (reference sequence). Trimming cost V 2 bases and J 7 bases, with 9 bases left between them. This CDR3 is 13 amino acids long. Here the CDR3 reads CASSFHSLEKLFF. CDR3 in DNA: TGTGCCAGCAGCTTCCACAGCCTTGAAAAACTGTTTTTT.

The chain links TRBV6-1 to TRBJ1-3, with D perhaps TRBD1 (6 bases). CDR1 and CDR2 from the germline V gene are MNHNS and SASEGT. Trimming pared 6 bases from V and 0 bases from J, leaving 12 bases between. This CDR3 comprises 15 residues. CDR3 nucleotides: TGTGCCAGCAGGAGACAGGCGAGCTCTGGAAACACCATATATTTT. Its protein is CASRRQASSGNTIYF.

In regard to this clone: Its ends do not fully match the called genes, so a read error is possible. V is TRBV7-9 and J is TRBJ2-7; tentative D call: TRBD2 (7 bases). Per germline, CDR1 SEHNR and CDR2 FQNEAQ (reference sequence). This CDR3 region has 16 residues. CDR3 sequence: CSSSLGGGEGLYEQYF. The DNA of the CDR3 is TGTTCCAGCAGCTTAGGAGGGGGGGAGGGCCTCTACGAGCAGTACTTC.

Of note for this clone: The sample carries other DNA sequences with the same CDR3. This chain uses TRBV2 with TRBJ2-3, with TRBD2 identical over 9 bases. The ends lost 8 bases at V and 5 bases at J; junction bases unmatched: 11. Germline V gene lookup returns CDR1 SNHLY and CDR2 FYNNEI. The CDR3 has 15 residues. The CDR3 loop is CASGFGGGAGDTQYF. The CDR3 region has the DNA TGTGCCAGCGGTTTTGGCGGGGGGGCAGGAGATACGCAGTATTTT.

This clone showed up just once. The rearrangement uses TRBV30 and TRBJ1-2; D may be TRBD1 (6 bases). From germline, CDR1 is GTSNPN and CDR2 SVGIG (reference sequence). The ends were cut back, 5 bases at V and 6 bases at J, with 13 bases in the middle. CDR3 length equals 12 residues. The CDR3 DNA reads TGTGCCTGGGTGGCAGGGGCGAATGGCTACACCTTC. Translating it yields CAWVAGANGYTF. The variable domain in full, completed from reference TRBV30 and TRBJ1-2, reads SQTIHQWPATLVQPVGSPLSLECTVEGTSNPNLYWYRQAAGRGLQLLFYSVGIGQISSEVPQNLSASRPQDRQFILSSKKLLLSDSGFYLCAWVAGANGYTFGSGTRLTVV.